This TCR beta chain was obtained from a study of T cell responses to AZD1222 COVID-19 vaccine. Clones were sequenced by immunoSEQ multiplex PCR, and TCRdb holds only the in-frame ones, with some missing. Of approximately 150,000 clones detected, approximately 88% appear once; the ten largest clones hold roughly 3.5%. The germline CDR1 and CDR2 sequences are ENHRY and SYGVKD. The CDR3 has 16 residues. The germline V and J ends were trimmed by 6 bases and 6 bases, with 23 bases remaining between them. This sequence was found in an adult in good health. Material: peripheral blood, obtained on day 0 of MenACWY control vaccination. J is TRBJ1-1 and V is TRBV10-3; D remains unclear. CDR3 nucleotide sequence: TGTGCCATCAGCGGCGATACCCCACGGGTATTGGCTGAAGCTTTCTTT. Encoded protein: CAISGDTPRVLAEAFF.